This T cell receptor beta chain was captured by sequencing in a study of shared clonotypes between healthy human individuals. Study-wide results and limits: A reduction in generation probabilities was seen for non-shared clonotypes relative to those shared by all four donors.

Many counts were recorded for this clone. Its cognate antigen is unknown. The naive CD8 fraction comprised CD45RO-negative cells positively selected for CCR7 and excluded terminally differentiated effector memory CD45RA+ cells. Assay used: immunoSEQ multiplex PCR; TCRdb lists only in-frame clones, some missing. The sample has about 2 million clones, over 85% seen once. The origin of this receptor is a man younger than 30 in good health. Input material: naive CD8+ T cells sorted from blood.

The CDR3 protein is CASSQGHREGNEQFF. The CDR3 DNA reads as TGCGCCAGCAGCCAGGGACACCGAGAAGGCAATGAGCAGTTCTTC. The V call is TRBV4-3, the J call TRBJ2-1, with D possibly matching TRBD1 (6 bases). The germline V gene has CDR1 LGHNA and CDR2 YSLEER. V lost 3 bases and J 6 bases, leaving 15 bases between the germline ends. This CDR3 is built from 15 residues.